This T cell receptor beta chain came from a study of T-cell reconstitution after alpha-beta-depleted transplantation in children. Germline assignment: CDR1 SQVTM and CDR2 ANQGSEA. V lost 4 bases to trimming and J lost 4 bases; unmatched junction nucleotides: 15. The CDR3 contains 17 residues. This clonotype was seen only once. The authors prepared the TCRbeta library with unique molecular identifiers. TCRdb called the PCR reads again in MiXCR, with one record for every CDR3 protein. The sample records about 500,000 distinct CDR3 sequences, approximately 29% being singletons. The rearrangement joins TRBV29-1 to TRBJ2-2, with 7 positions matching TRBD2. The source was PBMCs from the stem cell graft donor, collected from the stem cell graft. The clonotype originates from a human donor who donated a stem cell graft to a child with aplastic anemia. The CDR3 DNA reads as TGCAGCGTTGGGACTGAGCGGGGAGGAAAGATCACCGGGGAGCTGTTTTTT. This encodes CSVGTERGGKITGELFF.